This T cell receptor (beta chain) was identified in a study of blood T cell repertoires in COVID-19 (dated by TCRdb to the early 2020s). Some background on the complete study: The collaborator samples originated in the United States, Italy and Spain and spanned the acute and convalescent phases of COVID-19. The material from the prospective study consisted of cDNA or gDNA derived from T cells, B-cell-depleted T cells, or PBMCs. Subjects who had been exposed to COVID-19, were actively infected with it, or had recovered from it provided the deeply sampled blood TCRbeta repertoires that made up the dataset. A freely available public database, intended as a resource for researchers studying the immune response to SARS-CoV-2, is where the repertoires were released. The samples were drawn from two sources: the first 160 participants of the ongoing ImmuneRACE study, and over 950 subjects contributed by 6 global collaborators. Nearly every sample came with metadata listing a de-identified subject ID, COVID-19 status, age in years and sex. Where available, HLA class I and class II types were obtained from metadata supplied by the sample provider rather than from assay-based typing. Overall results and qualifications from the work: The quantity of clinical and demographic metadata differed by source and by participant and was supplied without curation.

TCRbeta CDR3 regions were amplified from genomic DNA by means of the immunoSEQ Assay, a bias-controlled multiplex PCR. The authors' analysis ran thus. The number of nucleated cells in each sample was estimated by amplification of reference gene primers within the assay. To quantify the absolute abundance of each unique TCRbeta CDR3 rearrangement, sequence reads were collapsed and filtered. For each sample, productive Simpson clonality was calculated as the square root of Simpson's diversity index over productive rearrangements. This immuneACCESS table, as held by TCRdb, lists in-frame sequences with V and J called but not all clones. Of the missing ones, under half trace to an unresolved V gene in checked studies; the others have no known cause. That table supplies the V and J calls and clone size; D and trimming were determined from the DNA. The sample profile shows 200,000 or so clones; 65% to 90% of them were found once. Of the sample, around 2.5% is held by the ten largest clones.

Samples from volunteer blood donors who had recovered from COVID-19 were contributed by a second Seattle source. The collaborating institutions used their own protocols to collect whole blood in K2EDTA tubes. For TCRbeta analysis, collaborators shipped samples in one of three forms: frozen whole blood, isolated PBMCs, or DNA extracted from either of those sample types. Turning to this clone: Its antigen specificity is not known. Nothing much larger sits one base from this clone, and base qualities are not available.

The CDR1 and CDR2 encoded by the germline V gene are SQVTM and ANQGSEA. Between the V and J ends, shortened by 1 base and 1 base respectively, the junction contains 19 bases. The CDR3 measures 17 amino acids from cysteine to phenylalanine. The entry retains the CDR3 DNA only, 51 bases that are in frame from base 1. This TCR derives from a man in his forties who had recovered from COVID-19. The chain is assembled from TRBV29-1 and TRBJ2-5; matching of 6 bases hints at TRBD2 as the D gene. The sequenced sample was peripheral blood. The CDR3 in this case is CSVEGASARLAQETQYF. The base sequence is TGCAGCGTTGAAGGGGCTAGCGCCCGCCTCGCCCAAGAGACCCAGTACTTC.